Listed below are T cell receptor beta chains from one sample, sequenced in a study of T cell repertoires in cytomegalovirus infection. These TCRs' antigens remain unknown. TCRdb re-called the reads with MiXCR, one entry per CDR3 protein. The sample lists about 830,000 distinct CDR3 sequences, 30% to 35% seen once, with roughly 12% in the top ten. The material sequenced was cultured CD8+ T cells from PBMCs, taken from culture after CMV antigen stimulation. These receptors were obtained from a human donor in good health (CMV status not recorded). Some clones in this sample may be carry-over from other donors' samples. Each CDR3 is given with its conserved first and last residue. The order of the fields is J gene, D gene, clone size, V gene, CDR3 DNA, CDR3 protein. A D gene is named only where the DNA matches it firmly. Not every row has a clone size; where given, it reads once, few, many or a size class.

TRBJ1-1 - many TRBV7-9 TGTGCCAGCAGCTTAGAGAGGAGCAGAACTGAAGCTTTCTTT CASSLERSRTEAFF
TRBJ1-5 - few TRBV19 TGTGCCAGTAGTATACAAGGTGGGGGATTATTTAGCAATCAGCCCCAGCATTTT CASSIQGGGLFSNQPQHF
TRBJ2-2 TRBD1 - TRBV7-6 TGTGCCAGCAGCTGGGACAGGGAGATCGGTCTGAACACCGGGGAGCTGTTTTTT CASSWDREIGLNTGELFF
TRBJ1-1 - - TRBV9 TGTGCCAGCAGCGTAGTGAAGGGGAATGTTGAAGCTTTCTTT CASSVVKGNVEAFF
TRBJ2-1 - many TRBV7-9 TGTGCCAGCAGCTTCGGGCCAAGGGATCGCAATGAGCAGTTCTTC CASSFGPRDRNEQFF
TRBJ1-1 TRBD1 - TRBV29-1 TGCAGCGTTGAACCACAGGGGGGGAACACTGAAGCTTTCTTT CSVEPQGGNTEAFF
TRBJ1-4 - - TRBV11-2 TGTGCCAGCAGCTTAGTCCGGGACATTGCAACTAATGAAAAACTGTTTTTT CASSLVRDIATNEKLFF
TRBJ1-4 - - TRBV3-1 TGTGCCAGCAGCCAAGATGGGGGAACTAATGAAAAACTGTTTTTT CASSQDGGTNEKLFF
TRBJ1-2 TRBD1 few TRBV7-9 TGTGCCAGCAGCTCTACTTATATATCCGGGACAGGGGACAACTATGGCTACACCTTC CASSSTYISGTGDNYGYTF
TRBJ2-1 - - TRBV19 TGTGCCAGTAGTATTGAGCGGAGCTCCTACAATGAGCAGTTCTTC CASSIERSSYNEQFF
TRBJ1-5 TRBD1 few TRBV7-9 TGTGCCAGCAGCTCCGGACAGGGGTCGGGTCAGCCCCAGCATTTT CASSSGQGSGQPQHF
TRBJ1-5 TRBD1 - TRBV6-2/TRBV6-3 TGTGCCAGCCAACAGGGGGCCGGGATTGCCAATCAGCCCCAGCATTTT CASQQGAGIANQPQHF
TRBJ2-7 TRBD2 few TRBV9 TGTGCCAGCAGCGGGACTAGCGGGGGAACCTACTACGAGCAGTACTTC CASSGTSGGTYYEQYF
TRBJ1-5 - many TRBV24-1 TGTGCCACCAGTGAATTTGCGGGGGCAGGGCCCAAGGATCAGCCCCAGCATTTT CATSEFAGAGPKDQPQHF
TRBJ2-3 - - TRBV19 TGTGCCAGTAGTATACCCGTAGGGGGGCGAGATACGCAGTATTTT CASSIPVGGRDTQYF
TRBJ2-1 TRBD2 many TRBV6-5 TGTGCCAGCAGTTCCCGGGCCCCGGGGGGGAATGAGCAGTTCTTC CASSSRAPGGNEQFF
TRBJ1-1 - - TRBV12-3/TRBV12-4 TGTGCCAGCAGGATCCCCGAAACAGGGAGCACTGAAGCTTTCTTT CASRIPETGSTEAFF
TRBJ2-1 - few TRBV19 TGTGCCAGTAGTCGGGACCCCGGGGGCAATGAGCAGTTCTTC CASSRDPGGNEQFF
TRBJ2-5 - few TRBV28 TGTGCCAGCAGTTTAGGTCGGGGGAGTACCGAGACCCAGTACTTC CASSLGRGSTETQYF
TRBJ2-1 - many TRBV6-5 TGTGCCAGCAGCTTGGGGGGGCCCCATGAGCAGTTCTTC CASSLGGPHEQFF
TRBJ1-1 TRBD1 - TRBV2 TGTGCCAGCGCAGGGGGAAATGAAGCTTTCTTT CASAGGNEAFF
TRBJ2-5 - - TRBV3-1 TGTGCCAGCAGCCAGGACCTGACAGGCCTAGGGGAGACCCAGTACTTC CASSQDLTGLGETQYF
TRBJ1-1 - many TRBV7-2 TGTGCCAGCAGCTTACGGGACACTAGTGAAGCTTTCTTT CASSLRDTSEAFF
TRBJ2-1 - few TRBV12-3/TRBV12-4 TGTGCCAGCACCTTATTCAGGGGGGTCGATGAGCAGTTCTTC CASTLFRGVDEQFF
TRBJ1-5 TRBD1 - TRBV27 TGTGCCAGCAGTTTATATCAGGACAGGGGTTTCAGGCAGCCCCAGCATTTT CASSLYQDRGFRQPQHF
TRBJ2-1 TRBD2 few TRBV11-2 TGTGCCAGCAGCCCGGGACTAGCGGGGGGGGCTGAGCAGTTCTTC CASSPGLAGGAEQFF
TRBJ2-1 TRBD1 - TRBV27 TGTGCCAGCAGTTTGTGGGTCGACAGGGACAATGAGCAGTTCTTC CASSLWVDRDNEQFF
TRBJ1-1 - - TRBV29-1 TGCAGCGTTGTAGGGGAGGAAAGGACAGCCACCCTTGAAGCTTTCTTT CSVVGEERTATLEAFF
TRBJ1-6 - - TRBV9 TGTGCCAGCAGCGTGGGGGGGGGAAGCGCTTCACCCCTCCACTTT CASSVGGGSASPLHF
TRBJ2-2 TRBD1 - TRBV6-2/TRBV6-3 TGTGCCAGCAGTCCCGACAGGGGATTCATTATTACCGGGGAGCTGTTTTTT CASSPDRGFIITGELFF
TRBJ2-7 TRBD2 - TRBV7-9 TGTGCCAGCAGCACCCCCACTAGCGGGGGTAACTACGAGCAGTACTTC CASSTPTSGGNYEQYF
TRBJ1-2 - - TRBV12-5 TGTGCTAGTGGTTTCGAACCGCTCTATGGCTACACCTTC CASGFEPLYGYTF
TRBJ2-3 - few TRBV5-4 TGTGCCAGCAGCTTGATCGATACGCAGTATTTT CASSLIDTQYF
TRBJ2-7 TRBD1 - TRBV12-3/TRBV12-4 TGTGCCAGCAGTTTATGGGACAGGGGACCCCTATTCGAGCAGTACTTC CASSLWDRGPLFEQYF
TRBJ2-3 TRBD2 - TRBV11-2 TGTGCCAGCAGCCACCCTGTAACTAGCGGGGAGACCACAGATACGCAGTATTTT CASSHPVTSGETTDTQYF
TRBJ2-7 - - TRBV7-8 TGTGCCAGCAGCTTATTTTACACCCACGAGCAGTACTTC CASSLFYTHEQYF
TRBJ1-2 - many TRBV5-5 TGTGCCAGCAGCCTACAGGGTGATGGCTACACCTTC CASSLQGDGYTF
TRBJ1-6 TRBD1 - TRBV6-6 TGTGCCAGCACCAGGGACAGCCCATCACCCCTCCACTTT CASTRDSPSPLHF
TRBJ1-1 TRBD1 few TRBV6-6 TGTGCCAGCAGTTACGCCGGACAGGGCCACACTGAAGCTTTCTTT CASSYAGQGHTEAFF
TRBJ2-7 - few TRBV7-6 TGTGCCAGCAGCTCATCGCGGGGACAGTCCTACGAGCAGTACTTC CASSSSRGQSYEQYF
TRBJ2-2 TRBD2 - TRBV29-1 TGCAGCGTCCAAAGAGTAGGGGAGGGCGGGGAGCTGTTTTTT CSVQRVGEGGELFF
TRBJ1-2 - - TRBV9 TGTGCCAGCAGCGCCCAGGAGAACTTTAACTATGGCTACACCTTC CASSAQENFNYGYTF
TRBJ2-6 - many TRBV7-2 TGTGCCAGCAGCCTGGGACGCCTCTCTGGGGCCAACGTCCTGACTTTC CASSLGRLSGANVLTF
TRBJ1-1 - - TRBV6-5 TGTGCCAGCAGTTACACAACAGGCGGCACTGAAGCTTTCTTT CASSYTTGGTEAFF
TRBJ2-1 - - TRBV10-3 TGTGCCATCAGTGACACAGCAGACTCCTACAATGAGCAGTTCTTC CAISDTADSYNEQFF
TRBJ1-2 TRBD1 - TRBV20-1 TGCAGTGCCCCGGGACAGGGGAGCTATGGCTACACCTTC CSAPGQGSYGYTF
TRBJ2-2 - - TRBV9 TGTGCCAGCAGCGTAGGTTCGGGCGGCGGGGAGCTGTTTTTT CASSVGSGGGELFF
TRBJ1-6 - - TRBV6-1 TGTGCCAGCAGTGAATGGACGGGGGAAAATTCACCCCTCCACTTT CASSEWTGENSPLHF
TRBJ2-7 TRBD2 few TRBV7-9 TGTGCCAGCAGCCGCCGGGGGGGGTCTCCGTATTACGAGCAGTACTTC CASSRRGGSPYYEQYF
TRBJ1-3 TRBD1 many TRBV12-3/TRBV12-4 TGTGCCAGCAGAAGCGGGACAGGCCCTGGAAACACCATATATTTT CASRSGTGPGNTIYF
TRBJ2-5 TRBD2 - TRBV27 TGTGCCAGCAGACCCGGGACTAGCGGGGAGACCCAGTACTTC CASRPGTSGETQYF
TRBJ1-2 TRBD1 - TRBV27 TGTGCCAGCAGTTTAGGGACAGGGACCGCCTATGGCTACACCTTC CASSLGTGTAYGYTF
TRBJ2-5 TRBD2 few TRBV6-5 TGTGCCAGCAGTTACTCGAGGATAGCGGGCCTCCTACAAGAGACCCAGTACTTC CASSYSRIAGLLQETQYF
TRBJ2-3 - many TRBV7-6 TGTGCCAGCAGCTTCGGACAGCGGGGAGTGGAAGATACGCAGTATTTT CASSFGQRGVEDTQYF
TRBJ2-1 - few TRBV6-5 TGTGCCAGCACCGCCAACAATGAGCAGTTCTTC CASTANNEQFF
TRBJ2-1 - - TRBV14 TGTGCCAGCAGCCAAGGGTGGGGTAATGAGCAGTTCTTC CASSQGWGNEQFF
TRBJ1-1 - few TRBV2 TGTGCCAGCAGTGAAGCGCTTAGGGGGGACCTCACTGAAGCTTTCTTT CASSEALRGDLTEAFF
TRBJ1-6 - few TRBV9 TGTGCCAGCAGCGTAGGTGTCAGGGAGGGTTCACCCCTCCACTTT CASSVGVREGSPLHF
TRBJ1-2 - few TRBV5-5 TGTGCCAGCAGCTCGGAGGGGACAAAGCACGGAGATAACTATGGCTACACCTTC CASSSEGTKHGDNYGYTF
TRBJ2-4 - - TRBV6-6 TGTGCCAGCAGTTACGGCCCCAGGAGGGGGGACGTCCCAAACATTCAGTACTTC CASSYGPRRGDVPNIQYF